In this sample, the clone carrying this T cell receptor beta chain turned up once. The method was immunoSEQ multiplex PCR; TCRdb's version includes in-frame clones alone and lacks a portion of them. The sample lists about 69,000 clones; about 89% were seen once. The data belong to a study of PD-L1 blockade in urothelial cancer. Study information: Of approximately 29 patients, around 25 were males with bladder-origin urothelial cancer. The median T cell count in blood samples was around 150,000.

Samples were collected from each patient before treatment and during treatment. Each patient gave between 1 and 8 of them in total. The specimen was PBMCs, collected around atezolizumab (anti-PD-L1) treatment. This TCR was sampled from a man in his 60s with urothelial cancer.

CDR3 region: CATSSGGGGRFVDTQYF. For the CDR3, the DNA is TGTGCCACCAGTTCCGGCGGGGGGGGAAGATTTGTAGATACGCAGTATTTT. This chain links TRBV15 with TRBJ2-3, with 9 nucleotides matching TRBD2. Germline CDR1 LNHNV, CDR2 YYDKDF (reference sequence). This CDR3 has 17 residues. J was trimmed by 5 bases and V by 6 bases; bases with no gene match: 15.